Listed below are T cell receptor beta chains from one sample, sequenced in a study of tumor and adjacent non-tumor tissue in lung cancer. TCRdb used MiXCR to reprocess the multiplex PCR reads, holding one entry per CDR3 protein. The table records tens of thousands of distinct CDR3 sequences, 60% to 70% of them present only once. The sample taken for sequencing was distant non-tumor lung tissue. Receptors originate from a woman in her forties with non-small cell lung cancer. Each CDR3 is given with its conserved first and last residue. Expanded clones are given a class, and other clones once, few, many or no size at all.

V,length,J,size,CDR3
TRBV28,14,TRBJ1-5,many,CAVQTGTGVQPQHF
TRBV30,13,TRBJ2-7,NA,CAWMNRGSREQYF
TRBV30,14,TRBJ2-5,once,CAWGRAGFPETQYF
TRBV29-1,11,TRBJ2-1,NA,CSADRVNKQFF
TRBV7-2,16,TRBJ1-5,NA,CASSSGSGVNNQPQHF
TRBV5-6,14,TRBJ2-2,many,CASSPDLNTGELFF
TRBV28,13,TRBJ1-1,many,CASSLGTRLEAFF
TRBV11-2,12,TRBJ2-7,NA,CTSTPGGQEQYF
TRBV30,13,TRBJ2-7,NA,CAWSVTPGGEQYF
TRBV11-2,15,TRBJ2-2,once,CASSWGSVNTGELFF
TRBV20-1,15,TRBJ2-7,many,CSARDWDRSPYEQYF
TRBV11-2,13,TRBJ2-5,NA,CASSPVREETQYF
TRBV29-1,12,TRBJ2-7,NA,CSPLVQDSTARF
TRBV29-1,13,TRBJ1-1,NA,CSVSSHRDTVAFF
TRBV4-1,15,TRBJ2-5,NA,CASSQESEGEEIQYF
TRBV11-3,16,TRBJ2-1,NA,CASSDPCLAANDEQFF
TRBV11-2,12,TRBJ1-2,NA,CASSLNRQGYTF
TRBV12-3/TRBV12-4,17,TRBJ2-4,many,CASSKTGQAPHRNIQYF
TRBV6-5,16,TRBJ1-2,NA,CDSSYSSGHGLNGYTF
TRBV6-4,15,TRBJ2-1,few,CASSDEAGGFNEQFF
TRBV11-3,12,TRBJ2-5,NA,CASSLGRGTQYF
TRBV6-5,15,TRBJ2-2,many,CATRSQGSNTGELFF
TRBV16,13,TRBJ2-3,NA,CASSALNTDTQYF
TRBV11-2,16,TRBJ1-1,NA,CASSFLFGVRGTEDFF
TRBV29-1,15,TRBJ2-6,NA,CSVELGGSGVNVLTF
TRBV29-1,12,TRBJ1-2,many,CSVVNRNYGYTF
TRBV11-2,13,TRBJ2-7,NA,CTSSRDYRHEQYF
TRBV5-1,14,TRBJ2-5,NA,CASSYRVLEETQYF
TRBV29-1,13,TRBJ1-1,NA,CSASRPGNTEVFF
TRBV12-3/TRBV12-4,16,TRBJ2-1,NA,CASAKSGTSNGNEQFF